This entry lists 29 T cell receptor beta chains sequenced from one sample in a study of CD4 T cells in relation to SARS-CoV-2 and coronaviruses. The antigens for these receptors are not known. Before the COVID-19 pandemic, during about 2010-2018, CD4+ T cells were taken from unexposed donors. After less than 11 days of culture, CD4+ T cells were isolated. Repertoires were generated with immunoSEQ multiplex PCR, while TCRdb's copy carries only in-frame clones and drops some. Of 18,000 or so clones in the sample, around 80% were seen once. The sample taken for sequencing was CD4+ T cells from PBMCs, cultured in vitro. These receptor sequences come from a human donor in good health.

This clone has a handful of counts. Here the CDR3 reads CASSWLAGPQQYF. CDR3 in DNA: TGTGCCAGCAGTTGGCTAGCGGGCCCCCAGCAGTACTTC. This chain connects TRBV6-2 or TRBV6-3 to TRBJ2-7; 8 nucleotides line up with TRBD2. Trimming took 4 bases from V and 8 from J; bases not matched to a gene: 7. The V gene's germline CDR1 is MNHEY and CDR2 SVGEGT. The CDR3 extends over 13 amino acids.

The CDR3 loop reads CASSSGPGQALLNYGYTF. The CDR3 nucleotides are TGTGCCAGCAGCTCAGGGCCGGGACAGGCACTACTAAACTATGGCTACACCTTC. The rearrangement joins TRBV7-9 to TRBJ1-2, with TRBD1 identical over 8 bases. J gave up 2 bases and V 4 bases, and 15 bases lay outside the gene matches. The CDR3 loop spans 18 amino acids. Germline CDR1 is SEHNR and CDR2 is FQNEAQ (reference sequence).

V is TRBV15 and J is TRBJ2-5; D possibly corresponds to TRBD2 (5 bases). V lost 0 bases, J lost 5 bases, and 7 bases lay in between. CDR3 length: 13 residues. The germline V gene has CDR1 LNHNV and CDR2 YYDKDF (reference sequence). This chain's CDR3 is CATSRETKETQYF. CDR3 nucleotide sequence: TGTGCCACCAGCAGAGAGACTAAGGAGACCCAGTACTTC.

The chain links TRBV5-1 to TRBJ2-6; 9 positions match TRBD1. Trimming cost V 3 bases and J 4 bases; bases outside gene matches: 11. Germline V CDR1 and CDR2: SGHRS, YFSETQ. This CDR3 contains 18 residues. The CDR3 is CASSSPPGTGPGANVLTF. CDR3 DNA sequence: TGCGCCAGCAGCTCCCCTCCCGGGACAGGGCCCGGGGCCAACGTCCTGACTTTC.

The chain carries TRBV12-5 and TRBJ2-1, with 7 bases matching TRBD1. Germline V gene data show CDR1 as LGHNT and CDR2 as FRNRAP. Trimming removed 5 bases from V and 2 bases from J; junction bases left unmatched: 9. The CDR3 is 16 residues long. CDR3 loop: CASGPSSGTAYNEQFF. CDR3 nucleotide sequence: TGTGCTAGTGGTCCATCCTCCGGGACAGCCTACAATGAGCAGTTCTTC.

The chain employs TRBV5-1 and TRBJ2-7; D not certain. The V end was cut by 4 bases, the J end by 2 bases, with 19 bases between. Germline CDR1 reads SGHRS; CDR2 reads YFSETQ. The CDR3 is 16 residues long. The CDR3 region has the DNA TGCGCCAGCAGCATGGGCACGTTAGCACGTACCTACGAGCAGTACTTC. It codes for CASSMGTLARTYEQYF. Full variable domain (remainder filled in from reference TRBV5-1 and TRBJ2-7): KAGVTQTPRYLIKTRGQQVTLSCSPISGHRSVSWYQQTPGQGLQFLFEYFSETQRNKGNFPGRFSGRQFSNSRSEMNVSTLELGDSALYLCASSMGTLARTYEQYFGPGTRLTVT.

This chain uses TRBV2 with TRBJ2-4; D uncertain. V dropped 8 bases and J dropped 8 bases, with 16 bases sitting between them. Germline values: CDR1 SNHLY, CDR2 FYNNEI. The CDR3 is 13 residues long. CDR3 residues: CASSGETVDIQYF. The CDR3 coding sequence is TGTGCCAGCTCAGGAGAAACGGTGGACATTCAGTACTTC.

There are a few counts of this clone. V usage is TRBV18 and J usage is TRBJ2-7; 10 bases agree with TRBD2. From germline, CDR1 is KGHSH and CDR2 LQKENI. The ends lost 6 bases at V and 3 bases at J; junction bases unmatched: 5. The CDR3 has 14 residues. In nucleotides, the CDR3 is TGTGCCAGCTCGCAAACTAGCGGGAACTACGAGCAGTACTTC. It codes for CASSQTSGNYEQYF.

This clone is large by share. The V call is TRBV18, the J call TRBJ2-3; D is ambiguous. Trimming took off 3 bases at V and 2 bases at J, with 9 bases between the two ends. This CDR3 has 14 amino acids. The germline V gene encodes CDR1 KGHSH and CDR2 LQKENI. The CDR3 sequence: CASSPELLTDTQYF. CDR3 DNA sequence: TGTGCCAGCTCACCGGAACTCCTCACAGATACGCAGTATTTT.

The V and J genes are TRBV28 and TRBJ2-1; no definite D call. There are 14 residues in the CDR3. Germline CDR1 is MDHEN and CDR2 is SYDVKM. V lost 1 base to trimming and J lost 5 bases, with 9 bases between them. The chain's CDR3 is CASSLFGQNNEQFF. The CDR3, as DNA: TGTGCCAGCAGTTTATTCGGGCAGAACAATGAGCAGTTCTTC.

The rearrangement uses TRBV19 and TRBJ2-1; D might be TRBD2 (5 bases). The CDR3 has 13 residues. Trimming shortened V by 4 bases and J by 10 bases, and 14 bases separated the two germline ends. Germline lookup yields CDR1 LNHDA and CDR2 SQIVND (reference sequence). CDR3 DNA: TGTGCCAGTAGTAAGACTACATCGCGGGAGCAGTTCTTC. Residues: CASSKTTSREQFF.

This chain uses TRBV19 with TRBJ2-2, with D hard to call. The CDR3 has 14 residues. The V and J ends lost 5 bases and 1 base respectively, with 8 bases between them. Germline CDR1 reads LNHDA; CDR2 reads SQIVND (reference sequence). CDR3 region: CASSGALNTGELFF. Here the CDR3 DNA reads TGTGCCAGTAGTGGCGCTCTGAACACCGGGGAGCTGTTTTTT.

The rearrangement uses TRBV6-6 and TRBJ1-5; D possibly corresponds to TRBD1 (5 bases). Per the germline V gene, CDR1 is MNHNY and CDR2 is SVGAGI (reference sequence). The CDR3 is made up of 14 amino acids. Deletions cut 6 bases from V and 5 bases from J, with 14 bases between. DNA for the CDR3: TGTGCCAGCAGCTATCAGGGCTTCGATCAGCCCCAGCATTTT. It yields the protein CASSYQGFDQPQHF.

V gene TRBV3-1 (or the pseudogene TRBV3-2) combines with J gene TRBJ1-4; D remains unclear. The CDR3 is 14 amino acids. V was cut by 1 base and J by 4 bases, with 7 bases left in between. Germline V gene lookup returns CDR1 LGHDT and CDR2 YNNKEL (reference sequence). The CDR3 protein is CASSQGVFNEKLFF. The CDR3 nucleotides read TGTGCCAGCAGCCAAGGGGTTTTTAATGAAAAACTGTTTTTT.

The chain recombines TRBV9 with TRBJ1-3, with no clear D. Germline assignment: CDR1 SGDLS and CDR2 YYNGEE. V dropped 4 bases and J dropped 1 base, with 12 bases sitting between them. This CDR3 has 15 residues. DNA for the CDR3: TGTGCCAGCAGCTCGTCCTGGCTGTCTGGAAACACCATATATTTT. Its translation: CASSSSWLSGNTIYF.

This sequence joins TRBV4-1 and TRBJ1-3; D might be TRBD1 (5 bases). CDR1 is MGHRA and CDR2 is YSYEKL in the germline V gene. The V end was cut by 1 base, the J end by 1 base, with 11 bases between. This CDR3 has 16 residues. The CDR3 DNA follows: TGCGCCAGCAGCCAAGGCAGGGACGTATCTGGAAACACCATATATTTT. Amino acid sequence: CASSQGRDVSGNTIYF.

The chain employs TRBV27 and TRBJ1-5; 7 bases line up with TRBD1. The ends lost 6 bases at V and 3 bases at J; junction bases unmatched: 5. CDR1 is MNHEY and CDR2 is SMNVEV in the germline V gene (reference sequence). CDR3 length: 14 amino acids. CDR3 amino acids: CASRPQGINQPQHF. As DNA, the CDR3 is TGTGCCAGCAGACCACAGGGGATCAATCAGCCCCAGCATTTT.

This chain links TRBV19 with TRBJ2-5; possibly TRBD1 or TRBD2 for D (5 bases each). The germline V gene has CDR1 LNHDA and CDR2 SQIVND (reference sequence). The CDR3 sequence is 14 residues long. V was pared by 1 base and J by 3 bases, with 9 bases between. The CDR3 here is CASSIGGTEETQYF. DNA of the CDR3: TGTGCCAGTAGTATAGGGGGGACGGAAGAGACCCAGTACTTC. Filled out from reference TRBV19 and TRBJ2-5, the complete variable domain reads DGGITQSPKYLFRKEGQNVTLSCEQNLNHDAMYWYRQDPGQGLRLIYYSQIVNDFQKGDIAEGYSVSREKKESFPLTVTSAQKNPTAFYLCASSIGGTEETQYFGPGTRLLVL.

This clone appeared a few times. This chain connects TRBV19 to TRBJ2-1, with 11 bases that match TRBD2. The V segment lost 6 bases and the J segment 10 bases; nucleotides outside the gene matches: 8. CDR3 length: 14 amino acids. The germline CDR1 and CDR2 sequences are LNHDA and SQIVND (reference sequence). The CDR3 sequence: CASRVAGGGTEQFF. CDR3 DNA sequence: TGTGCCAGTAGGGTAGCGGGAGGGGGTACCGAGCAGTTCTTC.

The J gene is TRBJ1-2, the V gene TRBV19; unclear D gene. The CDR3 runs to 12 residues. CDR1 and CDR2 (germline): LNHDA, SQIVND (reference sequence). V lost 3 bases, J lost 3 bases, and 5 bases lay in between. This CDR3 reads CASSIPDYGYTF. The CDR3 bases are TGTGCCAGTAGTATTCCCGACTATGGCTACACCTTC.

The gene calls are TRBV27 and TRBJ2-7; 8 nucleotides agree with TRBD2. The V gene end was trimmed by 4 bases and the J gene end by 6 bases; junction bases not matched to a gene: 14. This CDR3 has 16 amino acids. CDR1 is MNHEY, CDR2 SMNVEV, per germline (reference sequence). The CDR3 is CASSSSLSTGGLEQYF. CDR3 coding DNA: TGTGCCAGCAGTTCTTCTCTATCGACGGGAGGGCTCGAGCAGTACTTC.

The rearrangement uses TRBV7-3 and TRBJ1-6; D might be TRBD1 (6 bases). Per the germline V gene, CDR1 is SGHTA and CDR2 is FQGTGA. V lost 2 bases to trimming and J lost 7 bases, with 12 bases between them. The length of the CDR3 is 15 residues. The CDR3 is CASSLDRNSNSPLHF. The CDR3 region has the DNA TGTGCCAGCAGCTTAGACAGGAATTCGAATTCACCCCTCCACTTT.

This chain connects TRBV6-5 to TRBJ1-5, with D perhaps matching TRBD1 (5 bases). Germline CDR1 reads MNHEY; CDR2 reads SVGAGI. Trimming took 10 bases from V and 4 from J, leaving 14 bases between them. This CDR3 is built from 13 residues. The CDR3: CATLGRENQPQHF. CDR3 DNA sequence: TGTGCCACCCTGGGACGGGAAAATCAGCCCCAGCATTTT.

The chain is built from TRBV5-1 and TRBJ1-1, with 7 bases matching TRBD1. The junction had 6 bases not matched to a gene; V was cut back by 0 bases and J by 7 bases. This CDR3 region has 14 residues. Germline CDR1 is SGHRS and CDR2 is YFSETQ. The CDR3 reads CASSLGQGGGEAFF. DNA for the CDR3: TGCGCCAGCAGCTTGGGCCAGGGGGGCGGTGAAGCTTTCTTT.

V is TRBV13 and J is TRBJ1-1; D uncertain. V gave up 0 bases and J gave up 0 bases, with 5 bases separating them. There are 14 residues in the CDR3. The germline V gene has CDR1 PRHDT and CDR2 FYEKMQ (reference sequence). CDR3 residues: CASSLGGLNTEAFF. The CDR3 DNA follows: TGTGCCAGCAGCTTAGGAGGGTTGAACACTGAAGCTTTCTTT. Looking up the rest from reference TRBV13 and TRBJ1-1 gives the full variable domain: AAGVIQSPRHLIKEKRETATLKCYPIPRHDTVYWYQQGPGQDPQFLISFYEKMQSDKGSIPDRFSAQQFSDYHSELNMSSLELGDSALYFCASSLGGLNTEAFFGQGTRLTVV.

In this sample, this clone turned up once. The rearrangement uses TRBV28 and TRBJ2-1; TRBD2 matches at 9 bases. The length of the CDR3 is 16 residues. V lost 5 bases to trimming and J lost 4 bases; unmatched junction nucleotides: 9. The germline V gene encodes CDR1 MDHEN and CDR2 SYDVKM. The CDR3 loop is CASSPTGAGGYNEQFF. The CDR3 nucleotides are TGTGCCAGCAGTCCAACAGGAGCGGGAGGTTACAATGAGCAGTTCTTC.

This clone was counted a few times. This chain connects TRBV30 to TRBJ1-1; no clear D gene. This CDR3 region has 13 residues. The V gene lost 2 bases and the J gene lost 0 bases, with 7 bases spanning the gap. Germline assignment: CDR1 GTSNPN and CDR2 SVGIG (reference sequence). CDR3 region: CAWSSILNTEAFF. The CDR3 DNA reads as TGTGCCTGGAGTTCGATTTTGAACACTGAAGCTTTCTTT.

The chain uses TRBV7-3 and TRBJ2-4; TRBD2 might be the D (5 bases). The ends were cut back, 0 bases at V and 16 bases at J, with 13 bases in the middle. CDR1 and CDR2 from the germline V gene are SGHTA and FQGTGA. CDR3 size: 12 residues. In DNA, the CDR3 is TGTGCCAGCAGCTTAACGGGTCGGGGATTATACTTC. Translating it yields CASSLTGRGLYF.

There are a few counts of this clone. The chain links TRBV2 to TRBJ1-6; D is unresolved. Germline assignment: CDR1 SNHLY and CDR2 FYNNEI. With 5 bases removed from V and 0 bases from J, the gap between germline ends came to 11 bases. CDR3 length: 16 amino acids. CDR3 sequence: CASSLGGSSYNSPLHF. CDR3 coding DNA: TGTGCCAGCAGTCTAGGAGGGAGCTCCTATAATTCACCCCTCCACTTT.